This TCR beta chain was identified in a study of cytomegalovirus exposure and HLA in healthy donors. This CDR3 comprises 14 residues. Germline lookup yields CDR1 SEHNR and CDR2 FQNEAQ (reference sequence). J gave up 5 bases and V 5 bases, and 8 bases lay outside the gene matches. The PCR employed 60 Vbeta primers together with 13 Jbeta primers. Here immunoSEQ multiplex PCR was the method, and the copy in TCRdb shows in-frame clones only, minus some. The sample lists 150,000 to 170,000 clones; 70% to 90% were seen once. Regarding the study as a whole: There were some 150 TCR beta chains listed as cytomegalovirus-associated. In an earlier analysis, in roughly 600 donors, most V segments appeared productive either ~87% or ~30% of the time.

As concerns this clone: As yet, its antigen is unknown.

Unrecorded immune exposure was likely among donors, who were nominally healthy when sampled. The sequence came from a woman in her 40s in good health and CMV-seropositive. The genes are TRBV7-9 and TRBJ2-5, with TRBD2 matching 7 bases. Sequenced input: PBMCs. The chain's CDR3 is CASSPRLAQETQYF. The CDR3, as DNA: TGTGCCAGCAGCCCGAGACTAGCACAGGAGACCCAGTACTTC.